The text below deals with one T cell receptor beta chain. CDR3 length equals 11 residues. In germline, CDR1 is MNHEY, CDR2 SVGAGI. V was clipped by 9 bases and J by 0 bases, with 5 bases between them. The data stem from a study of blood T cell repertoires in COVID-19. Background on the study: Samples taken during acute and convalescent COVID-19 were collected in the United States, Italy and Spain.

Profiled with immunoSEQ multiplex PCR; TCRdb holds only in-frame clones, not every one. Here the sample spans roughly 300,000 clones, about 86% being singletons. Sequencing was performed on peripheral blood. The chain combines TRBV6-5 with TRBJ1-2; D uncertain. This clonotype originated in a woman aged 45 to 65 with acute or convalescent COVID-19. The CDR3 nucleotides are TGTGCCAGTTATACTAACTATGGCTACACCTTC. The encoded protein is CASYTNYGYTF.